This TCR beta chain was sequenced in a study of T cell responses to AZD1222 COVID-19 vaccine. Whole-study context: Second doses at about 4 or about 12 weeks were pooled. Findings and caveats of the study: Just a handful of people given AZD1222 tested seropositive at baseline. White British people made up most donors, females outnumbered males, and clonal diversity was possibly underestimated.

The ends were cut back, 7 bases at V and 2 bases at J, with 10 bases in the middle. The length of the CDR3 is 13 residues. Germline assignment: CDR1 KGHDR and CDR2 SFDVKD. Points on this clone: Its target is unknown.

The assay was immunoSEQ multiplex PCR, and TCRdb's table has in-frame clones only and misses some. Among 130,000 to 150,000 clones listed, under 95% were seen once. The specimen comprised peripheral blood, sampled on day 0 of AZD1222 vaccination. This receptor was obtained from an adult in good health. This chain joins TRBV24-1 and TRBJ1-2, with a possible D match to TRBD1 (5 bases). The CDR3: CATSQTDNYGYTF. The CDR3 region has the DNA TGTGCCACCAGCCAGACAGACAACTATGGCTACACCTTC.